The 15 T cell receptor beta chains presented below share a single source sample, sequenced in a study of spatial heterogeneity in lung cancer. Findings and caveats of the study: Mutation tallies in tumors tracked expanded intratumoral alpha and beta TCR counts.

Which antigens these TCRs recognize remains unknown. As to time point: sample taken at primary tumor resection. MiXCR, applied by TCRdb to the 5' RACE reads, yields one record per CDR3 protein. The sample includes around 100,000 distinct CDR3 sequences, around 4.8% of them seen just once. The material sequenced was lung tumor tissue, taken at surgery. The receptors derive from a male donor with early-stage non-small cell lung cancer.

In this sample, this clonotype turned up many times. The gene calls are TRBV7-3 and TRBJ2-2; TRBD2 matches at 8 bases. CDR1 is SGHTA and CDR2 is FQGTGA in the germline V gene. Losses at the gene ends were 1 base for V and 5 bases for J; bases not matched to a gene: 24. This CDR3 region has 22 residues. CDR3 amino acids: CASSLNLMTLLPSGSRTGELFF. CDR3 DNA sequence: TGTGCCAGCAGCTTAAATCTAATGACGTTACTACCGAGCGGGAGCAGGACCGGGGAGCTGTTTTTT. Complete variable domain (other parts from reference TRBV7-3 and TRBJ2-2): GAGVSQTPSNKVTEKGKYVELRCDPISGHTALYWYRQSLGQGPEFLIYFQGTGAADDSGLPNDRFFAVRPEGSVSTLKIQRTERGDSAVYLCASSLNLMTLLPSGSRTGELFFGEGSRLTVL.

This clonotype was seen ten or more times. The rearrangement joins TRBV25-1 to TRBJ2-1; TRBD2 matches 8 bases. CDR3 length equals 15 residues. The germline V gene encodes CDR1 MGHDK and CDR2 SYGVNS. Germline trimming cut 3 bases from V and 7 bases from J; bases unmatched to any gene: 8. In DNA, the CDR3 is TGTGCCAGCAGTGATTCCGGGAGGGCCCTTAATGAGCAGTTCTTC. The encoded protein is CASSDSGRALNEQFF.

The rearrangement uses TRBV10-3 and TRBJ1-1; D is uncertain. The CDR3 is 12 residues long. The V gene's germline CDR1 is ENHRY and CDR2 SYGVKD. The ends were cut back, 2 bases at V and 8 bases at J, with 9 bases in the middle. This chain's CDR3 is CAISEHGEEAFF. As DNA, the CDR3 is TGTGCCATCAGTGAGCACGGGGAGGAAGCTTTCTTT.

This sequence joins TRBV14 and TRBJ2-3; no firm D call. The CDR3 runs 11 residues. Germline loops: CDR1 SGHDN, CDR2 FVKESK. Trimming stripped 1 base from V and 9 bases from J, with 5 bases between. The CDR3 region is CASSQASTQYF. CDR3 sequence (DNA): TGTGCCAGCAGCCAAGCTTCAACGCAGTATTTT.

This clonotype was recorded many times. The chain recombines TRBV3-1 with TRBJ2-7, with no clear D. CDR1 is LGHDT and CDR2 is YNNKEL in the germline V gene (reference sequence). Trimming shortened V by 3 bases and J by 6 bases, and 12 bases separated the two germline ends. The CDR3 runs 13 residues. Written as DNA, the CDR3 is TGTGCCAGCAGCCATGTAAACGTGATCGAGCAGTACTTC. Amino acid sequence: CASSHVNVIEQYF.

This clonotype was seen a few times. The V and J genes are TRBV30 and TRBJ2-7; TRBD1 is a possible D gene (5 bases). CDR1 and CDR2 from the germline V gene are GTSNPN and SVGIG (reference sequence). The V and J ends lost 4 bases and 4 bases respectively, with 14 bases between them. This CDR3 comprises 13 residues. The CDR3 bases are TGTGCCTGGATGGAGCCAAGGGGATACGAGCAGTACTTC. This sequence encodes CAWMEPRGYEQYF.

This clonotype was seen ten or more times. This chain links TRBV2 with TRBJ2-7; D is uncertain. Trimming took 3 bases from V and 2 from J, leaving 14 bases between them. This CDR3 has 15 residues. Germline V CDR1 and CDR2: SNHLY, FYNNEI. Here the CDR3 reads CASSEAAAAPYEQYF. The CDR3 nucleotides read TGTGCCAGCAGTGAGGCGGCGGCCGCCCCCTACGAGCAGTACTTC.

Many counts were recorded for this clonotype. The gene calls are TRBV9 and TRBJ2-3, with TRBD2 matching 7 bases. The junction had 7 bases not matched to a gene; V was cut back by 4 bases and J by 5 bases. CDR1 and CDR2 (germline): SGDLS, YYNGEE. There are 14 residues in the CDR3. CDR3 coding DNA: TGTGCCAGCAGCCAAACAGCGGGACTAGATACGCAGTATTTT. It is translated as CASSQTAGLDTQYF.

This clonotype was counted ten times or more. This sequence joins TRBV12-3 or TRBV12-4 and TRBJ2-5, with D tentatively TRBD1 (6 bases). Trimming stripped 4 bases from V and 2 bases from J, with 11 bases between. The CDR3 is 14 residues long. The CDR3 bases are TGTGCCAGCAGTTGGGGGCGCCAGCAAGAGACCCAGTACTTC. Translated: CASSWGRQQETQYF.

This clonotype was seen ten or more times. The chain carries TRBV2 and TRBJ2-2, with D perhaps matching TRBD2 (6 bases). With 6 bases removed from V and 5 bases from J, the gap between germline ends came to 16 bases. Germline values: CDR1 SNHLY, CDR2 FYNNEI. This CDR3 comprises 15 residues. CDR3 sequence: CASRDREFGTGELFF. The CDR3 coding sequence is TGTGCCAGCAGGGACCGGGAGTTTGGTACCGGGGAGCTGTTTTTT.

This clonotype was recorded a few times. This chain connects TRBV28 to TRBJ2-7, with 11 bases matching TRBD2. CDR3 length: 16 amino acids. The trim removed 5 bases at V and 4 bases at J, leaving 10 bases unmatched. Germline lookup yields CDR1 MDHEN and CDR2 SYDVKM. The CDR3 DNA reads as TGTGCCAGCAGTCAGCCCGGGACTAGCGGAGAATACGAGCAGTACTTC. This translates into CASSQPGTSGEYEQYF.

This clonotype came up many times. V and J are TRBV6-2 or TRBV6-3 and TRBJ2-2; the D gene could be TRBD1 or TRBD2 (5 bases each). Deletions cut 6 bases from V and 5 bases from J, with 19 bases between. Per the germline V gene, CDR1 is MNHEY and CDR2 is SVGEGT. This CDR3 spans 16 amino acids. CDR3 loop: CASSSSTRGWTGELFF. CDR3 nucleotide sequence: TGTGCCAGCAGCTCCTCCACGAGGGGCTGGACCGGGGAGCTGTTTTTT.

Many counts were recorded for this clonotype. The chain uses TRBV11-2 and TRBJ1-1; D call uncertain. CDR3 size: 14 residues. Trimming removed 1 base from V and 6 bases from J, with 12 bases in between. From germline, CDR1 is SGHAT and CDR2 FQNNGV. CDR3 in DNA: TGTGCCAGCAGCTTAGTTAGGACGGCCCCTGAAGCTTTCTTT. Protein product: CASSLVRTAPEAFF.

This clonotype was counted many times. This chain connects TRBV27 to TRBJ1-6; 7 bases agree with TRBD1. The CDR3 has 14 residues. Germline CDR1 and CDR2: MNHEY and SMNVEV (reference sequence). Trimming cost V 6 bases and J 8 bases; bases outside gene matches: 7. The CDR3: CASRRQGRDSPLHF. CDR3 sequence (DNA): TGTGCCAGCAGAAGACAGGGCCGGGATTCACCCCTCCACTTT.

This clonotype was counted ten times or more. V gene TRBV28 combines with J gene TRBJ1-6; D ambiguous. Trimming stripped 6 bases from V and 0 bases from J, with 9 bases between. This CDR3 comprises 15 residues. Germline-derived CDR1 and CDR2 are MDHEN and SYDVKM. The CDR3 bases are TGTGCCAGCAGGCCGGGAAGCTCCTATAATTCACCCCTCCACTTT. As protein: CASRPGSSYNSPLHF. Together with reference TRBV28 and TRBJ1-6, the CDR3 gives the full variable domain: DVKVTQSSRYLVKRTGEKVFLECVQDMDHENMFWYRQDPGLGLRLIYFSYDVKMKEKGDIPEGYSVSREKKERFSLILESASTNQTSMYLCASRPGSSYNSPLHFGNGTRLTVT.